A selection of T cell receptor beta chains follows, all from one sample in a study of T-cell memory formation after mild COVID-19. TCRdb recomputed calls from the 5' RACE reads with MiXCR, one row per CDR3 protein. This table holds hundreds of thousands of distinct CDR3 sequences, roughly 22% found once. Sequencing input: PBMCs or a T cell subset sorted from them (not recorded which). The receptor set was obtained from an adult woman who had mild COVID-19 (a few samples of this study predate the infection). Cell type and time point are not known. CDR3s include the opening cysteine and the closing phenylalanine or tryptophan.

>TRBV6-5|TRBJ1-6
CASPLGLGSKNSPLHF
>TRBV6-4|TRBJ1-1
CASKARGAGNTEAFF
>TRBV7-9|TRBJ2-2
CASSLWREILGELFF
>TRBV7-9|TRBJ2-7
CASRDGLYEQYF
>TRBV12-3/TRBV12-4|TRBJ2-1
CASRPSSGTGEHNEQFF
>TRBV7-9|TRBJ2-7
CASSPQEGGQYEQYF
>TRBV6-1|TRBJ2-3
CASSDPAGASTDTQYF
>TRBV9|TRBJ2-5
CASSLGTSGSQETQYF
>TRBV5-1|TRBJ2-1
CASDQDGGSYNEQFF
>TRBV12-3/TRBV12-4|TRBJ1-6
CASSLAFNSPLHF
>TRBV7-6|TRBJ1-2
CASSLLWSGRQGAGYTF
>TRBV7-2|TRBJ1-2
CASSPGTGLGYGYTF
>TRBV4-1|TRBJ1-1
CASSQDREQTAFF
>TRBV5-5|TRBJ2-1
CASSLATGTSGSSYNEQFF
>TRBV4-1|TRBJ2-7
CASSSQGAWDEQYF
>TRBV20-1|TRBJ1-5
CSARGPLLYSNQPQHF
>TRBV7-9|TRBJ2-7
CASSSDLRASYEQYF
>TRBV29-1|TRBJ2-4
CSVEFQAGSIQYF
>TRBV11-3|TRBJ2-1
CASSLAGLAGGPMVEQFF
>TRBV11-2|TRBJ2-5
CASSLSPAGTETQYF
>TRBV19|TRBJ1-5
CASSPVRGKQVNQPQHF
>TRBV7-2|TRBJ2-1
CASSSTAGGRNEQFF
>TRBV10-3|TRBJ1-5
CAISSRDAVDQPQHF
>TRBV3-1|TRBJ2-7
CASSQVGWEQYF
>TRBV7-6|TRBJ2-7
CASSLGTGGATSYEQYF
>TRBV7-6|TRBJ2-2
CASSPRLAGAGKVGELFF
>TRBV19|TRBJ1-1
CASSIPHEGDQRAPGTEAFF
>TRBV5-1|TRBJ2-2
CASSPGTANTGELFF
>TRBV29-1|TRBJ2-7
CSVDAGSEQYF
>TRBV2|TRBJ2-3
CASRDRDRLIVQDTQYF
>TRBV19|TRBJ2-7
CASSIPPDRGGYEQYF
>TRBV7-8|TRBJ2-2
CASSLAARQTGELFF
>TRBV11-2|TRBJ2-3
CASSGGYSTDTQYF
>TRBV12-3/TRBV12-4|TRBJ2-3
CASSQQGRTDTQYF
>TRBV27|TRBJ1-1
CASREGGRNTEAFF
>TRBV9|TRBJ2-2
CASSVAKGGQGTGELFF
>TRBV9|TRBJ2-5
CASSLTVYQETQYF
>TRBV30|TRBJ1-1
CAWSVADRANTEAFF
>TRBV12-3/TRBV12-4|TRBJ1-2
CASSFRGDYGYTF
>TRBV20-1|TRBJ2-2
CSARDPGSSPNTGELFF
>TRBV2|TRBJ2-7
CASSGLAWEQYF
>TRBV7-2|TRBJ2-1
CASSFMGRGGRSEQFF
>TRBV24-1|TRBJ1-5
CATSDPLSADVNQPQHF
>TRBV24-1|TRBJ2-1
CATGLAGGPTEQFF
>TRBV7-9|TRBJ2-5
CASSIYRGGEETQYF
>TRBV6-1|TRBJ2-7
CASSELGARSYEQYF
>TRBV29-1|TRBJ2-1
CSVDGLEQFF
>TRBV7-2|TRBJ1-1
CASSSSTGFFAEAFF
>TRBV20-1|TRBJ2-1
CSARGTSRNEQFF
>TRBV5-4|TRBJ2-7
CASSARDRSREQYF